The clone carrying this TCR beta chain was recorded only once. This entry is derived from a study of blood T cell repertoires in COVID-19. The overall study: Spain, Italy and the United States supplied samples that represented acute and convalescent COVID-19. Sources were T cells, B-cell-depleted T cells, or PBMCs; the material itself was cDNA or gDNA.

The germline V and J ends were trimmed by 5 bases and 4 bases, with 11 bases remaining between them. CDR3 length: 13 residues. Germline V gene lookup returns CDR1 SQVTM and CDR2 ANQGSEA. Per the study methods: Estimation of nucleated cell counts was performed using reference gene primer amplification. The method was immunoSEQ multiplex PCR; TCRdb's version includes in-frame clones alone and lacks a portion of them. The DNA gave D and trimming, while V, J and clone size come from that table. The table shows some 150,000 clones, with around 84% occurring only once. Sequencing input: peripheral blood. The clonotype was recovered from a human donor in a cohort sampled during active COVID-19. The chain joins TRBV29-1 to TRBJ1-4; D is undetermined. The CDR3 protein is CSVYSFFNEKLFF. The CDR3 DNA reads TGCAGCGTTTACTCGTTCTTTAATGAAAAACTGTTTTTT.